Shown below are 5 T cell receptor beta chains from a single sample sequenced in a study of HIV-infected children after antiretroviral therapy interruption. Treatment noted: PENTA 11 planned treatment interruption arm or continuous ART arm. Unique molecular identifiers were included in an RNA-based 3' RACE TCR library. From the 3' RACE reads, TCRdb called clonotypes with MiXCR, one entry per CDR3 protein. Among thousands of distinct CDR3 sequences listed, approximately 15% were seen once. The material was CD45RO+ CD8+ T cells from PBMCs, pooled from several time points, obtained from a donor given antiretroviral therapy, either interrupted or continuous. This sample's subset: memory CD8+ CD45RO+ CD45RA- T cells. Every receptor here comes from a pool of human donors with HIV.

In its sample, this clonotype was seen many times. The chain carries TRBV6-1 and TRBJ2-5; TRBD2 matches at 11 bases. CDR3 length equals 18 residues. V trimming: 7 bases; J trimming: 0 bases; junction bases outside the gene matches: 13. Germline V gives CDR1 MNHNS, CDR2 SASEGT. The CDR3 bases are TGTGCCAGCACCGGACTAGCGGGTACACATGGATACCAAGAGACCCAGTACTTC. Encoded protein: CASTGLAGTHGYQETQYF.

This clonotype has ten or more counts. CDR3 sequence reads: CASSLRRGGQYNEQFF. CDR3 nucleotide sequence: TGTGCCAGCAGTTTACGTCGGGGGGGCCAATACAATGAGCAGTTCTTC. The chain couples TRBV12-3 or TRBV12-4 to TRBJ2-1, with 8 bases identical to TRBD2. The CDR3 is made up of 16 amino acids. With 2 bases clipped from V and 4 bases from J, the junction kept 7 bases outside the gene matches.

The chain links TRBV5-1 to TRBJ2-6; the D gene is possibly TRBD1 (6 bases). The CDR3 consists of 15 residues. V was pared by 3 bases and J by 2 bases, with 9 bases between. Germline lookup yields CDR1 SGHRS and CDR2 YFSETQ. CDR3 protein: CASSSQGAGANVLTF. The DNA of the CDR3 is TGCGCCAGCAGCTCACAGGGTGCTGGGGCCAACGTCCTGACTTTC. The variable domain in full, completed from reference TRBV5-1 and TRBJ2-6, reads KAGVTQTPRYLIKTRGQQVTLSCSPISGHRSVSWYQQTPGQGLQFLFEYFSETQRNKGNFPGRFSGRQFSNSRSEMNVSTLELGDSALYLCASSSQGAGANVLTFGAGSRLTVL.

This clonotype was picked up a small number of times. V is TRBV7-2 and J is TRBJ1-5; no definite D call. This CDR3 region has 14 residues. Germline loops: CDR1 SGHTA, CDR2 FQGNSA. V was trimmed by 1 base and J by 0 bases, leaving 4 bases between them. Here the CDR3 reads CASSLVDSNQPQHF. In DNA, the CDR3 is TGTGCCAGCAGCTTAGTTGATAGCAATCAGCCCCAGCATTTT.

The chain couples TRBV12-3 or TRBV12-4 to TRBJ2-7, with no clear D. This CDR3 spans 15 amino acids. Trimming shortened V by 7 bases and J by 2 bases, and 18 bases separated the two germline ends. This chain's CDR3 is CASTLTVGSPYEQYF. The CDR3 DNA follows: TGTGCCAGCACCTTAACCGTTGGCAGCCCCTACGAGCAGTACTTC.